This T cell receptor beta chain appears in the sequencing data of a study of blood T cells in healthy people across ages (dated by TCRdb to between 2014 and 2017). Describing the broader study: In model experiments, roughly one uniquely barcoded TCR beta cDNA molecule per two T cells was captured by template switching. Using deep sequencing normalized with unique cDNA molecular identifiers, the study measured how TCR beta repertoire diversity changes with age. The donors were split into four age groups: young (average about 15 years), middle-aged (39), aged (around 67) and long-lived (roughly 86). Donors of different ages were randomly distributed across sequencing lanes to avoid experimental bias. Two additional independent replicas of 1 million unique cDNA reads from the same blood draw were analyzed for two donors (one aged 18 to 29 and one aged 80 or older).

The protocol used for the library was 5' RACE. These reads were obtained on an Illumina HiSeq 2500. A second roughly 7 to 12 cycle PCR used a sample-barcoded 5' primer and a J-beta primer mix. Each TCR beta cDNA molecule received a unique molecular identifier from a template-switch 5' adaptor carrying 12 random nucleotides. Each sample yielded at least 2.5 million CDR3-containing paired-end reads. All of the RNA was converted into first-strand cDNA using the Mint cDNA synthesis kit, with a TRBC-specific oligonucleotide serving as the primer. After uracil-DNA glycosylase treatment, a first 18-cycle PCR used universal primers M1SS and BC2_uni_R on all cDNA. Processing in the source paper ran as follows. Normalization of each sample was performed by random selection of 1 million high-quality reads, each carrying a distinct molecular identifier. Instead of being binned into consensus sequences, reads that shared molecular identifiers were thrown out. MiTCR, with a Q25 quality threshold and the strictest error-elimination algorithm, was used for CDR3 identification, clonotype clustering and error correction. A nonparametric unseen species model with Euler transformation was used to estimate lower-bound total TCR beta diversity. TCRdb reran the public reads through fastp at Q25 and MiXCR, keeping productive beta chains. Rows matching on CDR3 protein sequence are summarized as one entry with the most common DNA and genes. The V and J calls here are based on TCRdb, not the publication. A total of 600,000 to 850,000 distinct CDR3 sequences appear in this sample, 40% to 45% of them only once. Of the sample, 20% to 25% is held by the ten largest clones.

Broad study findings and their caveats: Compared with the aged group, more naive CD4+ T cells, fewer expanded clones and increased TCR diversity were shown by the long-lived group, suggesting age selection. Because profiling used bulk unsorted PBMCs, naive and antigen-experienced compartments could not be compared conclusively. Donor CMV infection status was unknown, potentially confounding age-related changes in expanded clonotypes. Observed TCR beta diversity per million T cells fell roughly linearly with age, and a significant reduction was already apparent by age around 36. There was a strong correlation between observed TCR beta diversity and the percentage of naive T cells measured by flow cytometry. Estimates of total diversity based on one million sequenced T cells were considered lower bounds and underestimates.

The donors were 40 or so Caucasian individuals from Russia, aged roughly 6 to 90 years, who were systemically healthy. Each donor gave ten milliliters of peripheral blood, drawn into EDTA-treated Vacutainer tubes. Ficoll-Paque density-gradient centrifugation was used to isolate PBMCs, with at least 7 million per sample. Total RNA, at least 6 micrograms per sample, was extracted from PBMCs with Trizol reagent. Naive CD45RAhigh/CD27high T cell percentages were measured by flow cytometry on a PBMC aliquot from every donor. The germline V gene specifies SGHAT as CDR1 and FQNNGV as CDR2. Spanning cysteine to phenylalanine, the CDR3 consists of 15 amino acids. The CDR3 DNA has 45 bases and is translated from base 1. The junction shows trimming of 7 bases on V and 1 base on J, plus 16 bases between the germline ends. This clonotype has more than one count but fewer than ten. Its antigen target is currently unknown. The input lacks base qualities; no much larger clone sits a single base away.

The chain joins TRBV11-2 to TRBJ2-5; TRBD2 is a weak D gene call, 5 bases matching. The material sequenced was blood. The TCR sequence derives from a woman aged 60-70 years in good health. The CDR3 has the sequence CASTPSPSGQETQYF. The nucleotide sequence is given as TGTGCCAGCACCCCCAGCCCCAGCGGCCAAGAGACCCAGTACTTC.